This TCR beta chain came from a study of human T cells and chemical hapten exposure (dated by TCRdb to about 2021). Regarding the complete study: For sensitization, 2% DPC in acetone was applied to a 2 cm by 2 cm area of upper inner arm skin. Patients additionally received weekly therapeutic DPC doses to the scalp throughout the roughly 24-week study period. Patch testing was done on the upper back using Finn chambers containing 0.01% DPC, and results were scored after 6 days according to International Contact Dermatitis Research Group standards. The mostly female patient cohort included alopecia areata with under or over 50% scalp involvement, alopecia totalis and alopecia universalis. Libraries were pooled for sequencing, and variation in per-sample TCR yields was attributed mainly to small differences in library volumes within the pool. This study followed changes in the peripheral blood TCR repertoire in vivo during primary and secondary sensitization of alopecia patients to the hapten diphenylcyclopropenone (DPC). Blood samples were taken from patients before sensitization (week 0) and then at 2, 6 and about 24 weeks after DPC sensitization. Roughly 30 alopecia patients gave blood for TCR sequencing at one to four time points (pre-sensitization, 2, 6 and 24 weeks). For every blood RNA sample, sequencing covered both the TCR alpha and TCR beta chains. Here is what the overall study found, with its caveats: Compared with pre-sensitization or healthy control sets, expanded TCRs formed significantly more large CDR3 similarity clusters, which is consistent with antigen-driven responses. All patients had alopecia, a presumed autoimmune disease, so their immune response might differ from that of healthy individuals. Repeated subsampling changed both the strength of the expansion versus patch-test correlation and the threshold at which that correlation became significant. Patch test score correlated positively with the number of PT1 expanded TCRs, reaching significance at thresholds 8, 16 and 32 but not at 4. DPC sensitization did not change the number of TCRs with a frequency above 1 in 1000, and there was no evidence of changes in global repertoire structure.

This clonotype was seen a few times. The antigen this receptor binds is unknown. Base qualities are not at hand, and no much larger clone is one base apart. Library preparation employed RACE. The listed sequencing device is NextSeq 500. Library preparation attached unique molecular identifiers to individual cDNA molecules for quantitative, reproducible TCR counting. Turning to the authors' computational methods: Samples had a median of roughly 100,000 TCRs, with a range from roughly 23,224 to 700,000. The Decombinator software suite was used to annotate the V, J and CDR3 of the TCR reads. For PS versus PT1 abundance plots, all samples were subsampled to the same number of TCRs (28,000). TCRs were defined as expanded if absent before sensitization and observed at least eight times at the 2-week time point. TCRdb trimmed public reads at Q25 via fastp, called clones via MiXCR and kept in-frame beta chains. Rows with a matching CDR3 protein are joined into one entry that keeps the most common DNA and genes. The V and J calls, along with clone size, are taken from TCRdb and not from the paper's own processing. Across this sample there are over 50,000 distinct CDR3 sequences, with 9.5% to 12% seen only once. The ten largest clonotypes hold 1.8% of the sample.

Taken with the paper, the label for time point translates to: patch test 1, 2 weeks after DPC sensitization. This specimen's treatment or condition label, per the study, means: therapeutic diphenylcyclopropenone sensitization with weekly scalp DPC. Unfractionated whole blood was collected in Tempus Blood RNA tubes, and total RNA was extracted from that blood. Blood at each patch-test visit was drawn before the patch test was applied. Eligible patients were aged 18 to 70, diagnosed with alopecia, deemed suitable for DPC therapy, and excluded if pregnant. Sequences were derived from whole blood, sampled in connection with sensitization to the hapten diphenylcyclopropenone (DPC). This clonotype originated in a woman aged 40-49 years with alopecia areata. Some clones in this sample may be carry-over from other donors' samples.

The CDR3 reads as follows: CASNADRSAKNIQYF. The sequenced DNA: TGTGCCAGTAACGCGGACAGGTCGGCCAAAAACATTCAGTACTTC. The V and J genes are TRBV19 and TRBJ2-4; TRBD1 matches 7 bases in the middle. CDR1 and CDR2 are read off the germline V gene (reference sequence) as LNHDA and SQIVND. The CDR3 starts with the cysteine, ends with the phenylalanine, and has 15 residues. Only the CDR3 region is kept as DNA, spanning 45 bases read in frame from base 1. At the junction V is shortened by 7 bases and J by 1 base; bases outside the gene matches: 7.